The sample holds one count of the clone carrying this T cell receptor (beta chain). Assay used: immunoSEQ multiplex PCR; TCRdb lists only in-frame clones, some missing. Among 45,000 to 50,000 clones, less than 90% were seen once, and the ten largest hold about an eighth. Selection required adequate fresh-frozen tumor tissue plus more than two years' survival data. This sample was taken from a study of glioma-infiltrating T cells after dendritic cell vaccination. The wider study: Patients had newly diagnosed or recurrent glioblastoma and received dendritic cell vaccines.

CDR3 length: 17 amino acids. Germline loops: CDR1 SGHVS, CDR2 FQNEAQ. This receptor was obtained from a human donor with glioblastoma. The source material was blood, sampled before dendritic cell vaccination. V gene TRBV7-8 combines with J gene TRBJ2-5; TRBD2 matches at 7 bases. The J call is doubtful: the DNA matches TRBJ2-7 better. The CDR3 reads CASSLERGEDLRHEQYF. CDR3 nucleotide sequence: TGTGCCAGCAGCTTAGAACGGGGGGAGGATCTCCGGCACGAGCAGTACTTC.